Presented here are 16 T cell receptor beta chains from one specimen sequenced in a study of human T cells and chemical hapten exposure. Described time point: pre-sensitization, week 0. Treatment indicated: therapeutic diphenylcyclopropenone sensitization with weekly scalp DPC. A single record per CDR3 protein comes from TCRdb applying MiXCR to the RACE reads. Of 99,000 or so distinct CDR3 sequences in the sample, about 10% were seen once. The source material was whole blood, sampled in connection with sensitization to the hapten diphenylcyclopropenone (DPC). These receptors were collected from a woman between 55 and 75 years old with alopecia areata. Some clones in this sample may be carry-over from other donors' samples.

This clonotype was counted ten times or more. CDR3: CSVSGETQYF. In DNA, the CDR3 is TGCAGCGTTTCGGGAGAGACCCAGTACTTC. This chain uses TRBV29-1 with TRBJ2-5; D remains ambiguous. Germline CDR1 reads SQVTM; CDR2 reads ANQGSEA. Trimming stripped 5 bases from V and 4 bases from J, with 5 bases between. The CDR3 spans 10 residues.

At least ten counts were recorded for this clonotype. The chain carries TRBV27 and TRBJ1-1; 11 nucleotides match TRBD1. Trimming removed 5 bases from V and 2 bases from J; junction bases left unmatched: 4. Germline V lookup: CDR1 MNHEY, CDR2 SMNVEV (reference sequence). The CDR3 is 15 amino acids. CDR3 nucleotides: TGTGCCAGCAGTCCGCGGACAGGGGGCAACACTGAAGCTTTCTTT. It specifies CASSPRTGGNTEAFF.

This clonotype was detected a few times. J is TRBJ1-4 and V is TRBV10-2; D remains unclear. With 2 bases removed from V and 8 bases from J, the gap between germline ends came to 18 bases. The germline V gene encodes CDR1 WSHSY and CDR2 SAAADI. This CDR3 contains 16 residues. Here the CDR3 DNA reads TGCGCCAGCAGTGAGCCTCTGTGGGGAGGGCCCGAAAAACTGTTTTTT. Protein sequence: CASSEPLWGGPEKLFF.

Comments on this clonotype: Compared with germline, one end of the junction differs, possibly owing to a read error. The chain links TRBV15 to TRBJ2-5; 7 bases map to TRBD1. CDR3 length equals 15 residues. Germline CDR1 is LNHNV and CDR2 is YYDKDF (reference sequence). The CDR3: CATSRDVGQQEIQYF. The CDR3 bases are TGTGCCACCAGCAGAGATGTGGGACAGCAAGAGATCCAGTACTTC.

This clonotype was observed many times. The chain employs TRBV11-2 and TRBJ1-1, with D possibly matching TRBD1 (6 bases). CDR3 length: 14 residues. Per the germline V gene, CDR1 is SGHAT and CDR2 is FQNNGV. Trimming cost V 1 base and J 5 bases, with 11 bases left between them. CDR3 protein: CASSLAGGGTEAFF. The CDR3 bases are TGTGCCAGCAGCTTAGCTGGGGGCGGAACTGAAGCTTTCTTT.

The sample holds a few counts of this clonotype. V gene TRBV6-6 combines with J gene TRBJ2-1, with 9 bases lining up with TRBD2. The V gene end was trimmed by 5 bases and the J gene end by 6 bases; junction bases not matched to a gene: 11. CDR3 size: 16 residues. CDR1 and CDR2 (germline): MNHNY, SVGAGI (reference sequence). The CDR3 is CASSEPVAGATNEQFF. The CDR3 DNA follows: TGTGCCAGCAGTGAACCCGTAGCGGGGGCCACCAATGAGCAGTTCTTC.

The chain recombines TRBV13 with TRBJ1-5; a weak D match, TRBD1 (6 bases). The CDR3 totals 13 residues. V was pared by 6 bases and J by 8 bases, with 14 bases between. Looked up from germline, CDR1 is PRHDT and CDR2 is FYEKMQ (reference sequence). CDR3: CASSQKQGKPQHF. CDR3 bases: TGTGCCAGCAGTCAAAAACAGGGAAAGCCCCAGCATTTT. The whole variable domain, remainder taken from reference TRBV13 and TRBJ1-5, is AAGVIQSPRHLIKEKRETATLKCYPIPRHDTVYWYQQGPGQDPQFLISFYEKMQSDKGSIPDRFSAQQFSDYHSELNMSSLELGDSALYFCASSQKQGKPQHFGDGTRLSIL.

This clonotype came up many times. J is TRBJ2-1 and V is TRBV29-1; a weak D match, TRBD1 (5 bases). The CDR3 extends over 13 amino acids. The germline V gene encodes CDR1 SQVTM and CDR2 ANQGSEA. With 2 bases removed from V and 3 bases from J, the gap between germline ends came to 8 bases. CDR3 region: CSVEPDNYNEQFF. CDR3 sequence (DNA): TGCAGCGTTGAACCGGACAACTACAATGAGCAGTTCTTC.

This clonotype appeared many times. The J gene is TRBJ2-2, the V gene TRBV7-2; D might be TRBD2 (7 bases). Between the trimmed V and J ends, which lost 8 bases and 5 bases, there was a span of 12 bases. CDR1 and CDR2 from the germline V gene are SGHTA and FQGNSA. The CDR3 length is 13 residues. This CDR3 reads CASRGAGTGELFF. The CDR3 DNA follows: TGTGCCAGCCGGGGGGCGGGGACCGGGGAGCTGTTTTTT.

This clonotype was recorded a few times. The chain employs TRBV12-3 or TRBV12-4 and TRBJ1-6; D is perhaps TRBD1 (6 bases). Trimming removed 6 bases from V and 4 bases from J, with 16 bases in between. CDR3 length: 16 residues. CDR3 coding DNA: TGTGCCAGCAGCCTTACAGGGAATCCGTATAATTCACCCCTCCACTTT. This gives the protein CASSLTGNPYNSPLHF.

This clonotype occurred many times. The gene calls are TRBV4-1 and TRBJ1-4, with TRBD1 matching 7 bases. This CDR3 has 15 amino acids. Per germline, CDR1 MGHRA and CDR2 YSYEKL. V was pared by 4 bases and J by 8 bases, with 10 bases of the junction left unmatched. CDR3 protein: CASSPIQGLKEKLFF. CDR3 DNA: TGCGCCAGCAGCCCCATACAGGGGTTGAAAGAAAAACTGTTTTTT.

This clonotype was counted between two and nine times. The CDR3 carries no conserved terminal phenylalanine or tryptophan, so it likely arises from a read error. The J gene is TRBJ1-1, the V gene TRBV7-9; the match to TRBD1 covers 9 bases. This CDR3 has 14 amino acids. After removal of 4 bases from V and 5 bases from J, the junction contained 5 bases not matched to a gene. In germline, CDR1 is SEHNR, CDR2 FQNEAQ (reference sequence). The CDR3 protein is CASSSDRGDTEAFS. CDR3 nucleotides: TGTGCCAGCAGCTCAGACAGGGGGGATACTGAAGCTTTCTCT.

This clonotype was counted many times. The J gene is TRBJ2-1, the V gene TRBV27; D unclear. The CDR3 extends over 14 amino acids. V was shortened by 4 bases and J by 0 bases, with 7 bases between the two germline ends. The germline gives CDR1 MNHEY, CDR2 SMNVEV (reference sequence). In nucleotides, the CDR3 is TGTGCCAGCAGTTCCGCGAGCTCCTACAATGAGCAGTTCTTC. Translating gives CASSSASSYNEQFF.

This clonotype was detected many times. The rearrangement joins TRBV10-3 to TRBJ2-1, with TRBD2 matching over 8 bases. V dropped 4 bases and J dropped 3; count of bases not matched to a gene: 8. The CDR3 totals 16 residues. CDR1 ENHRY and CDR2 SYGVKD come from the germline V gene. For the CDR3, the DNA is TGTGCCATCAGTGGTAATAGCGGGGCCAACTACAATGAGCAGTTCTTC. Amino acids: CAISGNSGANYNEQFF.

This clonotype was seen repeatedly, ten times or more. This sequence joins TRBV4-1 and TRBJ2-1; D is uncertain. CDR3 length: 17 amino acids. V dropped 0 bases and J dropped 8 bases, with 20 bases sitting between them. CDR1 and CDR2 from the germline V gene are MGHRA and YSYEKL. This CDR3 reads CASSQDGSGRWRDEQFF. In nucleotides, the CDR3 is TGCGCCAGCAGCCAAGATGGTTCCGGGCGCTGGAGAGATGAGCAGTTCTTC.

This clonotype has ten or more counts. The rearrangement links TRBV5-1 to TRBJ2-5; unclear D gene. The V end lost 0 bases, the J end lost 1 base, and 7 bases lay between the germline ends. The germline V gene encodes CDR1 SGHRS and CDR2 YFSETQ. This CDR3 has 14 amino acids. The CDR3 coding sequence is TGCGCCAGCAGCTTGGGGCAGCTCCAAGAGACCCAGTACTTC. Its protein product is CASSLGQLQETQYF.